These T cell receptor beta chains were read from a single sample in a study of blood T cell repertoires in COVID-19. This table comes from immunoSEQ multiplex PCR, and its TCRdb copy is limited to in-frame clones, with some not included. The sample consists of roughly 150,000 clones, 85% of them appearing once. The sample consisted of peripheral blood. The receptor set was obtained from a man aged 50-59 years with acute or convalescent COVID-19. Both conserved end residues are part of each CDR3. D genes are given only for firm matches. Clone size is stated in some rows and not others, as once, few, many or a class when expanded.

v_gene	abundance	d_gene	j_gene	CDR3aa	CDR3nt
TRBV6-5	-	-	TRBJ1-4	CASSYSRKNEKLFF	TGTGCCAGCAGTTACTCGCGTAAAAATGAAAAACTGTTTTTT
TRBV5-4	-	TRBD2	TRBJ2-2	CASSSMGLVVTGELFF	TGTGCCAGCAGCTCGATGGGACTAGTGGTCACCGGGGAGCTGTTTTTT
TRBV5-1	-	-	TRBJ1-6	CASSGGLGGNSPLHF	TGCGCCAGCAGCGGGGGTCTCGGGGGGAATTCACCCCTCCACTTT
TRBV9	-	-	TRBJ2-1	CASSVGQIRSSYNEQFF	TGTGCCAGCAGCGTCGGACAAATACGGAGCTCCTACAATGAGCAGTTCTTC
TRBV5-1	-	TRBD1	TRBJ1-1	CASSETGGEDTEAFF	TGCGCCAGCAGCGAGACAGGGGGGGAGGACACTGAAGCTTTCTTT
TRBV7-9	-	TRBD2	TRBJ2-3	CASSLLAGGSTDTQYF	TGTGCCAGCAGCTTGCTAGCGGGGGGGAGCACAGATACGCAGTATTTT
TRBV6-1	-	TRBD1	TRBJ1-6	CASSEHRGRSPLHF	TGTGCCAGCAGTGAACACAGGGGACGCTCACCCCTCCACTTT
TRBV4-1	-	-	TRBJ2-7	CASSQVVSYEQYF	TGCGCCAGCAGCCAAGTAGTTTCCTACGAGCAGTACTTC
TRBV19	-	-	TRBJ1-5	CASSRRGSNQPQHF	TGTGCCAGTAGTAGAAGGGGGAGCAATCAGCCCCAGCATTTT
TRBV7-2	-	TRBD1	TRBJ2-5	CASSFRPGTGIFETQYF	TGTGCCAGCAGCTTTCGCCCCGGGACAGGTATTTTCGAGACCCAGTACTTC
TRBV6-5	-	-	TRBJ2-3	CASRPGYAHTDTQYF	TGTGCCAGCAGGCCAGGTTACGCTCACACAGATACGCAGTATTTT
TRBV15	few	-	TRBJ1-5	CAIVPRGSHQPQHF	TGTGCCATAGTACCCAGGGGATCTCATCAGCCCCAGCATTTT
TRBV30	-	TRBD1	TRBJ2-7	CAWTGGSYEQYF	TGTGCCTGGACAGGGGGTTCCTACGAGCAGTACTTC
TRBV21-1	-	-	TRBJ2-1	CASSDSGTSGSYNEQFF	TGTGCCAGCAGCGATTCCGGGACTAGCGGCTCCTACAATGAGCAGTTCTTC
TRBV7-6	once	TRBD2	TRBJ2-3	CASSRGLAGGASTDTQYF	TGTGCCAGCAGCCGGGGACTAGCGGGAGGAGCTAGCACAGATACGCAGTATTTT
TRBV18	-	-	TRBJ2-1	CASSGLTYNEQFF	TGTGCCAGCTCAGGACTAACCTACAATGAGCAGTTCTTC
TRBV5-1	-	-	TRBJ2-6	CASSLWSGKLSGANVLTF	TGCGCCAGCAGCTTATGGTCAGGGAAGCTCTCTGGGGCCAACGTCCTGACTTTC
TRBV6-6	-	TRBD2	TRBJ2-2	CASRAYPRGGTGELFF	TGTGCCAGCCGAGCCTACCCCCGGGGGGGCACCGGGGAGCTGTTTTTT
TRBV18	once	TRBD1	TRBJ1-5	CASSPGQLSNQPQHF	TGTGCCAGCTCACCGGGACAGCTTAGCAATCAGCCCCAGCATTTT
TRBV9	-	TRBD2	TRBJ2-7	CASSVAETSGRATYEQYF	TGTGCCAGCAGCGTAGCTGAGACTAGCGGGAGGGCCACGTACGAGCAGTACTTC
TRBV4-1	-	-	TRBJ2-7	CASSQQQSSYEQYF	TGCGCCAGCAGCCAGCAACAGAGTAGCTACGAGCAGTACTTC
TRBV5-1	few	TRBD2	TRBJ2-7	CASRKVYRETSESYEQYF	TGCGCCAGCAGAAAGGTATATAGGGAGACTAGCGAATCCTACGAGCAGTACTTC
TRBV5-1	-	-	TRBJ1-2	CASSRGTVDWGYTF	TGCGCCAGCAGCCGCGGGACCGTTGACTGGGGCTACACCTTC
TRBV6-5	-	-	TRBJ1-2	CASKWVGGYGYTF	TGTGCCAGCAAGTGGGTAGGGGGCTATGGCTACACCTTC
TRBV30	-	-	TRBJ1-2	CAWIGGADGYTF	TGTGCCTGGATCGGGGGGGCAGATGGCTACACCTTC
TRBV7-9	-	TRBD1	TRBJ2-6	CASSTRQGAFSGANVLTF	TGTGCCAGCAGCACCCGACAGGGGGCCTTCTCTGGGGCCAACGTCCTGACTTTC
TRBV5-5	-	-	TRBJ2-5	CASSYLRDLSRPETQYF	TGTGCCAGCAGCTATCTCAGGGATTTGAGTCGTCCCGAGACCCAGTACTTC
TRBV11-2	-	-	TRBJ2-3	CASSLSTGDTQYF	TGTGCCAGCAGCCTTTCAACAGGGGATACGCAGTATTTT
TRBV3-1/TRBV3-2	-	-	TRBJ1-3	CASSQGIQVTGNTIYF	TGTGCCAGCAGCCAAGGCATACAGGTCACTGGAAACACCATATATTTT
TRBV7-2	-	-	TRBJ1-5	CASSKQGTTNQPQHF	TGTGCCAGCAGCAAGCAGGGGACCACCAATCAGCCCCAGCATTTT
TRBV28	-	-	TRBJ1-1	CASSLFGRMGALNTEAFF	TGTGCCAGCAGTTTGTTCGGCCGGATGGGGGCTTTGAACACTGAAGCTTTCTTT
TRBV5-1	-	TRBD1	TRBJ2-1	CASSRGTGSNEQFF	TGCGCCAGCAGCCGCGGGACAGGGAGCAATGAGCAGTTCTTC
TRBV3-1/TRBV3-2	-	-	TRBJ1-2	CASSQDRGLGYTF	TGTGCCAGCAGCCAAGACCGGGGTCTTGGCTACACCTTC
TRBV18	-	-	TRBJ2-7	CASSPPVSGSSYEQYF	TGTGCCAGCTCACCACCGGTGAGCGGCAGCTCCTACGAGCAGTACTTC
TRBV19	-	TRBD1	TRBJ2-7	CARQPSQDRAYEQYF	TGTGCCAGGCAGCCTTCCCAGGACAGGGCCTACGAGCAGTACTTC
TRBV13	-	-	TRBJ1-2	CASSPARANNYGYTF	TGTGCCAGCAGCCCCGCCAGGGCGAATAACTATGGCTACACCTTC
TRBV15	-	TRBD2	TRBJ2-5	CATSGTSGNGETQYF	TGTGCCACCAGCGGCACTAGCGGGAACGGGGAGACCCAGTACTTC
TRBV18	-	TRBD1	TRBJ2-1	CASSPLTGGYNEQFF	TGTGCCAGCTCACCCTTGACAGGGGGGTACAATGAGCAGTTCTTC
TRBV19	-	-	TRBJ2-7	CASSPGVGSYEQYF	TGTGCCAGTAGCCCGGGGGTAGGGTCCTACGAGCAGTACTTC
TRBV4-1	-	TRBD2	TRBJ2-3	CASSQAGLADSTDTQYF	TGCGCCAGCAGCCAGGCGGGACTAGCGGATAGCACAGATACGCAGTATTTT
TRBV3-1/TRBV3-2	-	TRBD2	TRBJ2-5	CASSQDTSTGGWETQYF	TGTGCCAGCAGCCAAGATACGAGCACGGGAGGGTGGGAGACCCAGTACTTC
TRBV14	-	TRBD2	TRBJ2-7	CASSRPGLAAYEQYF	TGTGCCAGCAGCCGGCCGGGACTAGCGGCCTACGAGCAGTACTTC
TRBV7-2	once	TRBD2	TRBJ2-1	CASSLELAGLYNEQFF	TGTGCCAGCAGCTTAGAACTAGCGGGGCTATACAATGAGCAGTTCTTC
TRBV11-2	-	-	TRBJ1-3	CASSLHSSGNTIYF	TGTGCCAGCAGCTTACACAGCTCTGGAAACACCATATATTTT
TRBV6-5	once	-	TRBJ1-2	CASRKHSYGYTF	TGTGCCAGCAGGAAGCATTCCTATGGCTACACCTTC
TRBV9	-	-	TRBJ2-2	CASSVEARGPRTTGELFF	TGTGCCAGCAGCGTAGAGGCCAGGGGCCCTCGGACCACCGGGGAGCTGTTTTTT
TRBV7-8	-	-	TRBJ2-2	CASSLGKQYGELFF	TGTGCCAGCAGCTTAGGGAAACAGTATGGGGAGCTGTTTTTT
TRBV7-2	-	-	TRBJ2-2	CASSKNPGADTGELFF	TGTGCCAGCAGCAAAAACCCAGGGGCGGACACCGGGGAGCTGTTTTTT
TRBV29-1	-	-	TRBJ2-2	CSVLGANTGELFF	TGCAGCGTCCTAGGGGCTAACACCGGGGAGCTGTTTTTT
TRBV28	-	TRBD1	TRBJ2-7	CASTTGGAKSYEQYF	TGTGCCAGTACTACAGGGGGCGCGAAGTCCTACGAGCAGTACTTC
TRBV4-1	-	-	TRBJ2-1	CASSQGSERIEQFF	TGCGCCAGCAGCCAAGGGAGCGAGCGGATTGAGCAGTTCTTC
TRBV24-1	-	-	TRBJ2-3	CATSDLRTGRAGTDTQYF	TGTGCCACCAGTGATTTGCGGACCGGGAGAGCGGGCACAGATACGCAGTATTTT
TRBV7-8	once	TRBD2	TRBJ2-1	CASSFGLAGVHNEQFF	TGTGCCAGCAGCTTCGGACTAGCGGGGGTACACAATGAGCAGTTCTTC
TRBV27	-	TRBD1	TRBJ2-1	CASSQGTAGYNEQFF	TGTGCCAGCAGTCAGGGGACAGCCGGATACAATGAGCAGTTCTTC
TRBV5-1	once	TRBD1	TRBJ1-1	CASSSTGGSPNTEAFF	TGCGCCAGCAGCTCTACAGGGGGCAGTCCCAACACTGAAGCTTTCTTT